This T cell receptor (beta chain) originates from a study of T-cell memory formation after mild COVID-19. Study observations and caveats: Clones contracting over day 15 to 85 were CD4/CD8 balanced, with later expanders leaning CD4+. CD4+ clones that contracted lay mainly in CM and EM; CD8+ ones lay in EMRA. Certain responding clones were present in pre-infection memory, suggesting participation of cross-reactive memory.

Germline CDR1 and CDR2: SEHNR and FQNEAQ (reference sequence). V shed 5 bases and J shed 5 bases, with 10 bases lying between them. The CDR3 consists of 13 residues. Via MiXCR, TCRdb re-called the 5' RACE reads, giving one row per CDR3 protein. The sample has over 350,000 distinct CDR3 sequences, 16% seen once. About this clonotype itself: Antigen specificity is unknown.

This receptor was taken from a man aged 18 to 30 who had mild COVID-19 (a few samples of this study predate the infection). Cell type and time point are not known. Sequencing was performed on PBMCs or a T cell subset sorted from them (not recorded which). The chain joins TRBV7-9 to TRBJ1-5, with D possibly being TRBD1 (6 bases). The CDR3 spells CASSHREHQPQHF. In nucleotides, the CDR3 is TGTGCCAGCAGCCACAGGGAGCATCAGCCCCAGCATTTT. Combining the CDR3 with reference TRBV7-9 and TRBJ1-5 gives the whole variable domain DTGVSQNPRHKITKRGQNVTFRCDPISEHNRLYWYRQTLGQGPEFLTYFQNEAQLEKSRLLSDRFSAERPKGSFSTLEIQRTEQGDSAMYLCASSHREHQPQHFGDGTRLSIL.